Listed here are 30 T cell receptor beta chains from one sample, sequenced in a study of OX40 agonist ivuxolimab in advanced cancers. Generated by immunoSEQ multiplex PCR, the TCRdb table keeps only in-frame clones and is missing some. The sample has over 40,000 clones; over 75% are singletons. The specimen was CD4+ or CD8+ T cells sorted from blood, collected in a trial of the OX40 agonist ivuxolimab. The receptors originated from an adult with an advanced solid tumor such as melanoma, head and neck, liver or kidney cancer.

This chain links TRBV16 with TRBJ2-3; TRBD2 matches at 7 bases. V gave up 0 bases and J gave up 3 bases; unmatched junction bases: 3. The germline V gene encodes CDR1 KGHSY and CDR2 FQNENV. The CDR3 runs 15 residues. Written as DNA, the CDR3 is TGTGCCAGCAGCCAATCCGTAGCGGGTACAGATACGCAGTATTTT. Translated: CASSQSVAGTDTQYF.

The CDR3 here is CASSPGTNTDTQYF. The CDR3 DNA reads as TGTGCCAGCAGTCCCGGGACTAACACGGATACGCAGTATTTT. This chain connects TRBV28 to TRBJ2-3; 7 nucleotides agree with TRBD2. The germline V gene has CDR1 MDHEN and CDR2 SYDVKM. This CDR3 has 14 residues. The V and J ends lost 5 bases and 6 bases, in that order; junction bases with no gene match: 8.

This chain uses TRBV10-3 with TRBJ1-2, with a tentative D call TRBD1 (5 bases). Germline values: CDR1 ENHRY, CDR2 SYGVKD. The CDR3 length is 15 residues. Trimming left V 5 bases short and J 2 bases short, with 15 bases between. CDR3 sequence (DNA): TGTGCCATCAGTCCGGAGCAGGGTGGGAACTATGGCTACACCTTC. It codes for CAISPEQGGNYGYTF.

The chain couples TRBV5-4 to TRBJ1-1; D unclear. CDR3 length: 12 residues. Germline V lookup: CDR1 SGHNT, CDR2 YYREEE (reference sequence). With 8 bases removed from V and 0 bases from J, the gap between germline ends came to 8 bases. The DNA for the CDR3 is TGTGCCAGTGGATTTTTGAACACTGAAGCTTTCTTT. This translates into CASGFLNTEAFF.

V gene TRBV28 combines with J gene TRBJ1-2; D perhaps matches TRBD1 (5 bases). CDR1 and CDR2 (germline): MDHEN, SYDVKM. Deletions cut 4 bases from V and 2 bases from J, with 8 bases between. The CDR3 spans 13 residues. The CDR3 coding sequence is TGTGCCAGCAGTTCGGGACGGAACTATGGCTACACCTTC. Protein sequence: CASSSGRNYGYTF.

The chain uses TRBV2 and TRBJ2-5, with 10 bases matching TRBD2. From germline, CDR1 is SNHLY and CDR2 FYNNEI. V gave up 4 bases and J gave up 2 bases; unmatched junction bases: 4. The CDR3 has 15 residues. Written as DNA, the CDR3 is TGTGCCAGCAGTGGCCGACTAGCGGGTCAAGAGACCCAGTACTTC. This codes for CASSGRLAGQETQYF.

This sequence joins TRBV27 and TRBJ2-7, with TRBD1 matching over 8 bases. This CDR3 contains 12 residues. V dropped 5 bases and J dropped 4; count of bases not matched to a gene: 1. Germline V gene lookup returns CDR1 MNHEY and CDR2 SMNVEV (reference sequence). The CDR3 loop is CASSRQGYEQYF. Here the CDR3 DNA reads TGTGCCAGCAGTCGACAGGGGTACGAGCAGTACTTC.

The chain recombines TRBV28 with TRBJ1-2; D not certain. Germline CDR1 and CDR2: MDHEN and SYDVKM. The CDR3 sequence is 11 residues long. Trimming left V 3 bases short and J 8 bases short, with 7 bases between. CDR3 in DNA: TGTGCCAGCAGTTTGAAAGAAGGCTACACCTTC. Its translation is CASSLKEGYTF.

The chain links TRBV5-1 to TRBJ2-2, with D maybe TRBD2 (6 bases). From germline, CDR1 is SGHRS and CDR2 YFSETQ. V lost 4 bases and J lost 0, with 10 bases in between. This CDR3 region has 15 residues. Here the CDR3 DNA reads TGCGCCAGCAGCATCGCGGGAACGAACACCGGGGAGCTGTTTTTT. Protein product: CASSIAGTNTGELFF.

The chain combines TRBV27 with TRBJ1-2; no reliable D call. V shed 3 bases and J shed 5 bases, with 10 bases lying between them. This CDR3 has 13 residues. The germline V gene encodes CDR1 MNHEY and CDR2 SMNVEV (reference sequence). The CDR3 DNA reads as TGTGCCAGCAGTTTTACAGCAAGATATGGCTACACCTTC. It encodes CASSFTARYGYTF.

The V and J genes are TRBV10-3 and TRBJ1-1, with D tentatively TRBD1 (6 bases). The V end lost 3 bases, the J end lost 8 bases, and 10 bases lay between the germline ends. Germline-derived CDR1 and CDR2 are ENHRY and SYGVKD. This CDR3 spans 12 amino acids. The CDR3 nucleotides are TGTGCCATCAGTGACTCGACAGGCGAAGCTTTCTTT. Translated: CAISDSTGEAFF.

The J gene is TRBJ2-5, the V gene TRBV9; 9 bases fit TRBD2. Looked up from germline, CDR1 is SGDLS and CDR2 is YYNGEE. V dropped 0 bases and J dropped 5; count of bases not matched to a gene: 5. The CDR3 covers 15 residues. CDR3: CASSVGSGGPETQYF. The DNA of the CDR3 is TGTGCCAGCAGCGTAGGGAGCGGGGGGCCGGAGACCCAGTACTTC.

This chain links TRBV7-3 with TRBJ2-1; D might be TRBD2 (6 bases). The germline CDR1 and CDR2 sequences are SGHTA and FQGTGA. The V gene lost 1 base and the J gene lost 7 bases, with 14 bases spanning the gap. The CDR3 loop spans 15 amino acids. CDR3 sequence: CASSLRGGMGNEQFF. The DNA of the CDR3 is TGTGCCAGCAGCTTAAGGGGCGGGATGGGGAATGAGCAGTTCTTC.

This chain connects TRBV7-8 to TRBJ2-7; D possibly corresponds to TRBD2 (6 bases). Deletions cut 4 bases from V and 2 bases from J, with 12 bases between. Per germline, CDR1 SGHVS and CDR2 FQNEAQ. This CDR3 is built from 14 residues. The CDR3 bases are TGTGCCAGCAGCTCGCAGGAGGGGACCTACGAGCAGTACTTC. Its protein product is CASSSQEGTYEQYF.

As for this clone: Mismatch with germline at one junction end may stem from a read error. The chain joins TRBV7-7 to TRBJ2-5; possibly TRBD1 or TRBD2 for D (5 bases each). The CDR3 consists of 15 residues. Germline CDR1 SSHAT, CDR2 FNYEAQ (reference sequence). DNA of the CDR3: TGTGCTAGCAGCCCCCAGACTGGGACCCAAGAGACCCAGTACTTC. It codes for CASSPQTGTQETQYF.

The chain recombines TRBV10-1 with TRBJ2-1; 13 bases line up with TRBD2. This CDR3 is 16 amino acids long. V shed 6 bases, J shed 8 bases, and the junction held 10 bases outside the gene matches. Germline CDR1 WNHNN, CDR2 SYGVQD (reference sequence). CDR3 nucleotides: TGCGCCAGCAGCACAGGGACTAGCGGGATAATCCATGAGCAGTTCTTC. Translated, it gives CASSTGTSGIIHEQFF.

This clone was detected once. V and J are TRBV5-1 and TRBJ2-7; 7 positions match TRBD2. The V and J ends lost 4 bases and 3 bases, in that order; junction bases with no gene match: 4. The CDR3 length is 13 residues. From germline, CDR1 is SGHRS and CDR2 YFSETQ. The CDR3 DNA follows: TGCGCCAGCAGCCAGCGGGATAACTACGAGCAGTACTTC. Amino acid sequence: CASSQRDNYEQYF.

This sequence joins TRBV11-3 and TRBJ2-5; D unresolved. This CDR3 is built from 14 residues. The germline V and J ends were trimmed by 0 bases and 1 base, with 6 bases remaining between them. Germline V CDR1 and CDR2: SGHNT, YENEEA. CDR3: CASSLDRFQETQYF. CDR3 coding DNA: TGTGCCAGCAGCTTAGATCGGTTCCAAGAGACCCAGTACTTC.

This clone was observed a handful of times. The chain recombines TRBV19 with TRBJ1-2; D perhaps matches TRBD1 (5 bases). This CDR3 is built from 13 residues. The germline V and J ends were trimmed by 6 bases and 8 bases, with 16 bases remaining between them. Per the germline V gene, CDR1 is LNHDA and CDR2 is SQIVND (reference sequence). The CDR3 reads CASSPYTGVGYTF. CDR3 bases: TGTGCCAGTAGCCCCTATACGGGGGTGGGCTACACCTTC.

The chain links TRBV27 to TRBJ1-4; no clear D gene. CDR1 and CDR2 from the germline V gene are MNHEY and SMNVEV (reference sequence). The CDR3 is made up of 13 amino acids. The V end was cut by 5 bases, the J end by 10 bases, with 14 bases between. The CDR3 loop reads CASSTRTRAKLFF. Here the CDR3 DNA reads TGTGCCAGCAGTACCCGGACCCGGGCAAAACTGTTTTTT.

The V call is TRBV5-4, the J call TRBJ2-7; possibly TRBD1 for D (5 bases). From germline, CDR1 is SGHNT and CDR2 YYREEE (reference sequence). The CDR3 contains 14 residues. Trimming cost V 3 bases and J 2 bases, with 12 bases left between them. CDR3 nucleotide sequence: TGTGCCAGCAGCTCAACGGACACCGCCTACGAGCAGTACTTC. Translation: CASSSTDTAYEQYF.

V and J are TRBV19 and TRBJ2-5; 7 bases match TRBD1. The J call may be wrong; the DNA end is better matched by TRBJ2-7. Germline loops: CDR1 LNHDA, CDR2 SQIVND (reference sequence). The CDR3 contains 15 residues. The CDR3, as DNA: TGTGCCAGTAGTATTTTTGGGGACAGTTTCTACGAGCAGTACTTC. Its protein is CASSIFGDSFYEQYF.

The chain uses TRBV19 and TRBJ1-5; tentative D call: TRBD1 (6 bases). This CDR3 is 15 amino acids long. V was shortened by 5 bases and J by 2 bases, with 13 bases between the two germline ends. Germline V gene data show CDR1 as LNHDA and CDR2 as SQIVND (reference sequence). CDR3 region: CASSLPYRGNQPQHF. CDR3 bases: TGTGCCAGTAGTCTACCATACAGGGGCAATCAGCCCCAGCATTTT.

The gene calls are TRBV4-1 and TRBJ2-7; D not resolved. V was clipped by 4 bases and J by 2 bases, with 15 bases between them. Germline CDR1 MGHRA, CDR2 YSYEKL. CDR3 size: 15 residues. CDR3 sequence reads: CASSRLRLPTYEQYF. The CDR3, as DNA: TGCGCCAGCAGCCGCCTGAGGCTGCCAACCTACGAGCAGTACTTC.

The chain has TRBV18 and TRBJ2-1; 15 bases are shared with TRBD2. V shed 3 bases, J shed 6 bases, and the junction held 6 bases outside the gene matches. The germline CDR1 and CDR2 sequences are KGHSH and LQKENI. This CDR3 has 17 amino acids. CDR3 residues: CASSPPGLAGGTNEQFF. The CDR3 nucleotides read TGTGCCAGCTCACCCCCGGGACTAGCGGGGGGTACCAATGAGCAGTTCTTC.

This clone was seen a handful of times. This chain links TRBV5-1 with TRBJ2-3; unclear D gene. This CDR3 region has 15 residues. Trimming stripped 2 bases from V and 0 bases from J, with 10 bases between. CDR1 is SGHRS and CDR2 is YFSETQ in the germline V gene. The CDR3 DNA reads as TGCGCCAGCAGCTTATCTAGTTCTAGCACAGATACGCAGTATTTT. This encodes CASSLSSSSTDTQYF.

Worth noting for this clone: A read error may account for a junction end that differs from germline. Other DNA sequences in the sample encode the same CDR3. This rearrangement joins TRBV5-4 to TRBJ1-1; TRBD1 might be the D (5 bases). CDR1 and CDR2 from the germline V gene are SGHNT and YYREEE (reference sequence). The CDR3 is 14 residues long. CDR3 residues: CASSDTGRNTEAFF. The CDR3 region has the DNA TGCGCCAGCAGCGATACAGGTCGGAACACTGAAGCTTTCTTT.

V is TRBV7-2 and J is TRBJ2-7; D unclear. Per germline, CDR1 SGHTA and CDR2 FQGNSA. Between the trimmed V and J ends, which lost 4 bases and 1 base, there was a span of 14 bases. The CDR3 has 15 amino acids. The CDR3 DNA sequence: TGTGCCAGCAGCTCGAGCTCAGGCGGATCCTACGAGCAGTACTTC. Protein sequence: CASSSSSGGSYEQYF.

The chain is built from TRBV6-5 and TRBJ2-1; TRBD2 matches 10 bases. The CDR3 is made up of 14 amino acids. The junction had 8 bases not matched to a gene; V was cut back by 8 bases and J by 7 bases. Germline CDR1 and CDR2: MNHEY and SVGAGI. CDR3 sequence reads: CASSSGRSTNEQFF. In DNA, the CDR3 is TGTGCCAGCTCTAGCGGGAGATCCACGAATGAGCAGTTCTTC.

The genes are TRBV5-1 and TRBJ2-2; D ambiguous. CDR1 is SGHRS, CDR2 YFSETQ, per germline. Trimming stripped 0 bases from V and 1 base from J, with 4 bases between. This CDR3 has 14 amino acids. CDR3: CASSLAGNTGELFF. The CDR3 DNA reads TGCGCCAGCAGCTTGGCAGGGAACACCGGGGAGCTGTTTTTT.